This record covers a single T cell receptor beta chain. Its antigen is unidentified. CDR1 and CDR2 from the germline V gene are DFQATT and SNEGSKA (reference sequence). Trimming left V 4 bases short and J 10 bases short, with 13 bases between. The CDR3 is 11 amino acids. Assay runs were performed at deep level. The data were produced by immunoSEQ multiplex PCR, yet TCRdb's version contains in-frame clones alone and is incomplete. Of approximately 1.4 million clones in the sample, 98% were seen once. The data are from a study of shared clonotypes between healthy human individuals. Study observations and caveats: A handful of donors showed sharing of around 5% of naive CD4 clonotypes. Measured sharing among donors was expected to vary with sequencing depth.

Sequenced input: naive CD4+ T cells sorted from blood. Subset specified: CD45RA+ positively selected. The TCR sequence derives from a man aged 25 to 40 in good health. The V gene is TRBV20-1, the J gene TRBJ1-1; unclear D gene. CDR3 region: CSAIEQNTAFF. The DNA of the CDR3 is TGCAGTGCTATTGAGCAGAATACAGCTTTCTTT.